This entry features one T cell receptor beta chain sequence. What it binds is not known. 5'-RACE, quantitative and with molecular barcodes, yielded the TCR beta libraries. A single record per CDR3 protein comes from TCRdb applying MiXCR to the 5' RACE reads. The sample contains about 540,000 distinct CDR3 sequences, roughly 12% of which appear only once. This entry comes from a study of CD8 T cells in ankylosing spondylitis. With V trimmed by 4 bases and J by 0 bases, 8 bases remained unmatched. The CDR3 is 19 residues long. Germline-derived CDR1 and CDR2 are KGHDR and SFDVKD. Study-level findings and limits: Several highly homologous variants made up a TCR beta motif, and this motif appeared characteristic of ankylosing spondylitis blood.

This chain links TRBV24-1 with TRBJ2-1, with 13 bases lining up with TRBD2. This sequence was found in a male donor with ankylosing spondylitis. The specimen sequenced was blood, either unsorted or a sorted T cell fraction (not recorded which). The CDR3 reads CATSDPGLAGRSSYNEQFF. DNA for the CDR3: TGTGCCACCAGTGACCCGGGACTAGCGGGAAGATCCTCCTACAATGAGCAGTTCTTC.